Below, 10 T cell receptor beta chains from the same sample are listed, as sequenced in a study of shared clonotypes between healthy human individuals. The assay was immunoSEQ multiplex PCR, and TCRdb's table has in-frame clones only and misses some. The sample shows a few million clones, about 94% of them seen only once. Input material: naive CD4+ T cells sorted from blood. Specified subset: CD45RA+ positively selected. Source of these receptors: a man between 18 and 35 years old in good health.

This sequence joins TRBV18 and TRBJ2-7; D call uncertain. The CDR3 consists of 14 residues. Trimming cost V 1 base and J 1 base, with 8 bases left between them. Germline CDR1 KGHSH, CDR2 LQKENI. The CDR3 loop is CASSPRIDSYEQYF. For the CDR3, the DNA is TGTGCCAGCTCACCACGTATAGATTCCTACGAGCAGTACTTC. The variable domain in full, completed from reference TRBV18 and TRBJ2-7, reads NAGVMQNPRHLVRRRGQEARLRCSPMKGHSHVYWYRQLPEEGLKFMVYLQKENIIDESGMPKERFSAEFPKEGPSILRIQQVVRGDSAAYFCASSPRIDSYEQYFGPGTRLTVT.

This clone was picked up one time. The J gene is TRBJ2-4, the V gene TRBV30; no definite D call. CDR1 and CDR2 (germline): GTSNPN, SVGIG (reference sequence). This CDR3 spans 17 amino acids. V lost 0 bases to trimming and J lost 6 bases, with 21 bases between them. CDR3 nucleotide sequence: TGTGCCTGGAGTGTACAGTACGTAATGTGGCAGCCAAACATTCAGTACTTC. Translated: CAWSVQYVMWQPNIQYF.

Here the CDR3 reads CASSPPAGPRETQYF. The CDR3, as DNA: TGCGCCAGCAGCCCCCCGGCGGGGCCCAGGGAGACCCAGTACTTC. J is TRBJ2-5 and V is TRBV10-2, with D perhaps matching TRBD2 (6 bases). Germline V gene lookup returns CDR1 WSHSY and CDR2 SAAADI. The CDR3 spans 15 residues. V was shortened by 6 bases and J by 5 bases, with 19 bases between the two germline ends.

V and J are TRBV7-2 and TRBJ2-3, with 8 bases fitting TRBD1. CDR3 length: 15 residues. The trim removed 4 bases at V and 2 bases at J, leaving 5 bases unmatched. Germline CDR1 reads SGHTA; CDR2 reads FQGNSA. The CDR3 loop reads CASSSGTGNTDTQYF. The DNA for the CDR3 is TGTGCCAGCAGCTCAGGGACAGGAAACACAGATACGCAGTATTTT.

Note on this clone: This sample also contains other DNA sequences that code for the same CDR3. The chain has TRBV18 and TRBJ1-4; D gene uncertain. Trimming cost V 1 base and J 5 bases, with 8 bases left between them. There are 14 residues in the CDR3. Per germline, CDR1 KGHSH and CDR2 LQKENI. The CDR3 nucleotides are TGTGCCAGCTCACCACAGGGCCGGAATGAAAAACTGTTTTTT. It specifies CASSPQGRNEKLFF. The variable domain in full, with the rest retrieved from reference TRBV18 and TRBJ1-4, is NAGVMQNPRHLVRRRGQEARLRCSPMKGHSHVYWYRQLPEEGLKFMVYLQKENIIDESGMPKERFSAEFPKEGPSILRIQQVVRGDSAAYFCASSPQGRNEKLFFGSGTQLSVL.

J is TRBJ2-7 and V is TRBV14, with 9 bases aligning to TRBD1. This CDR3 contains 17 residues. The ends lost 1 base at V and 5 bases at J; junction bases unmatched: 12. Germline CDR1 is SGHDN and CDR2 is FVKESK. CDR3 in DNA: TGTGCCAGCAGCCAAGCGCGGGACAGGGTATTTCTACACGAGCAGTACTTC. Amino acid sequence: CASSQARDRVFLHEQYF.

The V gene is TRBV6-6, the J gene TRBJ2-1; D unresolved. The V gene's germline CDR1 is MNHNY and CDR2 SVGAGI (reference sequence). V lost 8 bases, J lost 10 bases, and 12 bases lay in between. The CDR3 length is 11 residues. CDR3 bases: TGTGCCAGCTCGGAAGGCAACGAGCAGTTCTTC. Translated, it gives CASSEGNEQFF.

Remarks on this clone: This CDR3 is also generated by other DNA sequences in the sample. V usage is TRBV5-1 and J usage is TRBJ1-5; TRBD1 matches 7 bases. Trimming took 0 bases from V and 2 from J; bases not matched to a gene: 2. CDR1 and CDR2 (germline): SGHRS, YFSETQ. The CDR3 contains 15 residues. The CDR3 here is CASSLDGTGNQPQHF. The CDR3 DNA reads TGCGCCAGCAGCTTGGACGGGACAGGCAATCAGCCCCAGCATTTT.

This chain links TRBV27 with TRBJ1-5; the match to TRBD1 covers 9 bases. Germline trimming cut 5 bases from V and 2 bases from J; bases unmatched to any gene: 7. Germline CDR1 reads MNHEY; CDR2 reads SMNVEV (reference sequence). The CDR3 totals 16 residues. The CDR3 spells CASSMTDRGRNQPQHF. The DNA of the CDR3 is TGTGCCAGCAGTATGACGGACAGGGGTCGCAATCAGCCCCAGCATTTT.

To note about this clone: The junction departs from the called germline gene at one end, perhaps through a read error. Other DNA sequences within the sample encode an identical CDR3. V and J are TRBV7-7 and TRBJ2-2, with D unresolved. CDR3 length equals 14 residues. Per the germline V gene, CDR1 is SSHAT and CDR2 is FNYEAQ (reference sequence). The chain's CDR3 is CASSLRQNTGELFF. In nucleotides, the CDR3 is TGTGCTAGCAGCTTACGCCAGAACACCGGGGAGCTGTTTTTT.